Listed below are T cell receptor beta chains from one sample, sequenced in a study of shared clonotypes between healthy human individuals. The table came from immunoSEQ multiplex PCR; TCRdb's copy has only in-frame clones and leaves some out. The table lists about 800,000 clones, approximately 97% of them singletons, with around 0.25% in the top ten. Sequencing was carried out using naive CD8+ T cells sorted from blood. These receptors originate from a man between 25 and 39 years old in good health. Each CDR3 is given with its conserved first and last residue. The D gene is left open where the match is weak. Clone size is not always given. Where it is, it says once, few, many or a class for expanded clones.

v_call: TRBV7-8
d_call: TRBD1
clone_size: .
j_call: TRBJ1-1
cdr3_nt: TGTGCCAGCAGCCCCCATCTTAGGGACAGGGGGCTTATGAACACTGAAGCTTTCTTT
cdr3_aa: CASSPHLRDRGLMNTEAFF

v_call: TRBV21-1
d_call: .
clone_size: .
j_call: TRBJ2-7
cdr3_nt: TGTGCCAGCACCGAGGCGTCCTACGAGCAGTACTTC
cdr3_aa: CASTEASYEQYF

v_call: TRBV7-2
d_call: .
clone_size: .
j_call: TRBJ2-1
cdr3_nt: TGTGCCAGCAGCTCCTTTCCGACAGACTCATCCGATGAGCAGTTCTTC
cdr3_aa: CASSSFPTDSSDEQFF

v_call: TRBV5-6
d_call: .
clone_size: .
j_call: TRBJ2-7
cdr3_nt: TGTGCCAGCGCCCCACCCGGGAGAGACTACGAGCAGTACTTC
cdr3_aa: CASAPPGRDYEQYF

v_call: TRBV9
d_call: .
clone_size: .
j_call: TRBJ2-7
cdr3_nt: TGTGCCAGCAGCGCAGGGTCCTACGAGCAGTACTTC
cdr3_aa: CASSAGSYEQYF

v_call: TRBV19
d_call: .
clone_size: .
j_call: TRBJ1-5
cdr3_nt: TGTGCCAGTAGTATGGGGGGGGGAAGTCAGCCCCAGCATTTT
cdr3_aa: CASSMGGGSQPQHF

v_call: TRBV11-2
d_call: .
clone_size: .
j_call: TRBJ2-5
cdr3_nt: TGTGCCAGCAGCTCTCAGGAGGGAAAGACCCAGTACTTC
cdr3_aa: CASSSQEGKTQYF

v_call: TRBV4-1
d_call: TRBD1
clone_size: .
j_call: TRBJ2-7
cdr3_nt: TGCGCCAGCAGCCAAGATTGGGGGACAGGGTTCGACGAGCAGTACTTC
cdr3_aa: CASSQDWGTGFDEQYF

v_call: TRBV28
d_call: TRBD2
clone_size: .
j_call: TRBJ2-1
cdr3_nt: TGTGCCAGCAGTTTATTGGCGGGGGATCTCAATGAGCAGTTCTTC
cdr3_aa: CASSLLAGDLNEQFF

v_call: TRBV27
d_call: .
clone_size: .
j_call: TRBJ1-5
cdr3_nt: TGTGCCAGCAGTTCCGGGGGTTTAAGGTCCCAGCATTTT
cdr3_aa: CASSSGGLRSQHF

v_call: TRBV4-1
d_call: .
clone_size: .
j_call: TRBJ2-7
cdr3_nt: TGCGCCAGCAGCCAATCAGGAGAATGGAACTACGAGCAGTACTTC
cdr3_aa: CASSQSGEWNYEQYF

v_call: TRBV7-9
d_call: .
clone_size: .
j_call: TRBJ2-7
cdr3_nt: TGTGCCAGCAGCTTCCCTCTAAGCTCCTACGAGCAGTACTTC
cdr3_aa: CASSFPLSSYEQYF

v_call: TRBV7-9
d_call: .
clone_size: .
j_call: TRBJ2-7
cdr3_nt: TGTGCCAGCAGCTCGAAAGTCAGGGACCGGTACGAGCAGTACTTC
cdr3_aa: CASSSKVRDRYEQYF

v_call: TRBV27
d_call: TRBD1
clone_size: .
j_call: TRBJ2-7
cdr3_nt: TGTGCCAGCAGTTTAACCGGGACAGGAGCCTACGAGCAGTACTTC
cdr3_aa: CASSLTGTGAYEQYF

v_call: TRBV2
d_call: .
clone_size: .
j_call: TRBJ2-3
cdr3_nt: TGTGCCAGCAGCCGACTTCCCAGCGGAGATACGCAGTATTTT
cdr3_aa: CASSRLPSGDTQYF

v_call: TRBV7-9
d_call: .
clone_size: .
j_call: TRBJ2-4
cdr3_nt: TGTGCCAGCAGCCCCCAGGGGCAGGGTAACTTTAAAACCAAAAACATTCAGTACTTC
cdr3_aa: CASSPQGQGNFKTKNIQYF

v_call: TRBV29-1
d_call: .
clone_size: .
j_call: TRBJ1-1
cdr3_nt: TGCAGCGTTGAAGCCCGCGCTCGTCAGACGCGACCTGAGTACCACACTGAAGCTTTCTTT
cdr3_aa: CSVEARARQTRPEYHTEAFF

v_call: TRBV6-1
d_call: TRBD2
clone_size: .
j_call: TRBJ2-1
cdr3_nt: TGTGCCAGCAGTGATCTGGGACTAGCGAGATCCTACAATGAGCAGTTCTTC
cdr3_aa: CASSDLGLARSYNEQFF

v_call: TRBV7-9
d_call: .
clone_size: .
j_call: TRBJ2-2
cdr3_nt: TGTGCCAGCAGCCGGGGGACGGGAATTACCGGGGAGCTGTTTTTT
cdr3_aa: CASSRGTGITGELFF

v_call: TRBV7-3
d_call: TRBD1
clone_size: .
j_call: TRBJ1-2
cdr3_nt: TGTGCCAGCAGCTTAGCACAGGGGGATCCCTATGGCTACACCTTC
cdr3_aa: CASSLAQGDPYGYTF

v_call: TRBV19
d_call: TRBD1
clone_size: .
j_call: TRBJ2-1
cdr3_nt: TGTGCCAGTAGTATTTCACGGACAGGGGGGAATGAGCAGTTCTTC
cdr3_aa: CASSISRTGGNEQFF

v_call: TRBV5-6
d_call: .
clone_size: .
j_call: TRBJ2-7
cdr3_nt: TGTGCCAGCACTTCGACCGATACCTACGAGCAGTACTTC
cdr3_aa: CASTSTDTYEQYF

v_call: TRBV4-3
d_call: TRBD1
clone_size: .
j_call: TRBJ1-4
cdr3_nt: TGCGCCAGCAGCCAAGGCAGGGGGCCCGATGAAAAACTGTTTTTT
cdr3_aa: CASSQGRGPDEKLFF

v_call: TRBV10-2
d_call: .
clone_size: .
j_call: TRBJ2-7
cdr3_nt: TGCGCCAGCGGGAGGAGCTCCTACGAGCAGTACTTC
cdr3_aa: CASGRSSYEQYF

v_call: TRBV14
d_call: .
clone_size: .
j_call: TRBJ1-4
cdr3_nt: TGTGCCAGCAGTCCAAGTGGAGGGTTTAATGAAAAACTGTTTTTT
cdr3_aa: CASSPSGGFNEKLFF

v_call: TRBV28
d_call: .
clone_size: .
j_call: TRBJ2-5
cdr3_nt: TGTGCCAGCAGTTCGTTGCCCTTCGACAGACAAGAGACCCAGTACTTC
cdr3_aa: CASSSLPFDRQETQYF

v_call: TRBV5-4
d_call: TRBD1
clone_size: .
j_call: TRBJ2-7
cdr3_nt: TGTGCCAGCAGCTTTCGGACAGGGACCTACGAGCAGTACTTC
cdr3_aa: CASSFRTGTYEQYF

v_call: TRBV6-6
d_call: .
clone_size: .
j_call: TRBJ1-5
cdr3_nt: TGTGCCAGCAGTTACTCGATTGGGAACCGCAATCAGCCCCAGCATTTT
cdr3_aa: CASSYSIGNRNQPQHF

v_call: TRBV5-4
d_call: .
clone_size: .
j_call: TRBJ2-5
cdr3_nt: TGTGCCAGCAGCTTGGACTTCCAAGAGACCCAGTACTTC
cdr3_aa: CASSLDFQETQYF

v_call: TRBV28
d_call: .
clone_size: .
j_call: TRBJ2-4
cdr3_nt: TGTGCCAGCAGTTCTGTCCGGTCGGCCAAAAACATTCAGTACTTC
cdr3_aa: CASSSVRSAKNIQYF

v_call: TRBV5-4
d_call: .
clone_size: .
j_call: TRBJ2-7
cdr3_nt: TGTGCCAGCAGCTTCGGGAGCTACGAGCAGTACTTC
cdr3_aa: CASSFGSYEQYF

v_call: TRBV10-1
d_call: .
clone_size: .
j_call: TRBJ1-2
cdr3_nt: TGCGCCAGCATTTCTGACTATGGCTACACCTTC
cdr3_aa: CASISDYGYTF

v_call: TRBV11-2
d_call: TRBD1
clone_size: once
j_call: TRBJ2-7
cdr3_nt: TGTGCCAGCAGCTTGGGGACAGGGAGAACCTACGAGCAGTACTTC
cdr3_aa: CASSLGTGRTYEQYF

v_call: TRBV7-6
d_call: TRBD1
clone_size: .
j_call: TRBJ1-1
cdr3_nt: TGTGCCAGCAGCACCGGGACAGGGGGGACTGAAGCTTTCTTT
cdr3_aa: CASSTGTGGTEAFF

v_call: TRBV11-2
d_call: .
clone_size: .
j_call: TRBJ2-3
cdr3_nt: TGTGCCAGCAGCTCTCTCCCTAGCACAGATACGCAGTATTTT
cdr3_aa: CASSSLPSTDTQYF

v_call: TRBV12-1
d_call: .
clone_size: .
j_call: TRBJ2-5
cdr3_nt: TGTGCCAGCAGCCGTCTGCGTGGCGGGAGTGAAGAGACCCAGTACTTC
cdr3_aa: CASSRLRGGSEETQYF